The rows below give T cell receptor beta chains drawn from one sample of a study of control samples from healthy donors and cancer patients. The table came from immunoSEQ multiplex PCR; TCRdb's copy has only in-frame clones and leaves some out. This table holds under 100,000 clones, 90% to 95% found once. Sequenced input: blood. All receptors derive from a woman in her thirties in good health. CDR3s include the opening cysteine and the closing phenylalanine or tryptophan. D genes are given only for firm matches. Clone sizes are given selectively: once, few, many, or a class where the clone is expanded.

d_call j_call cdr3_length clone_size v_call cdr3_nt cdr3_aa
TRBD1 TRBJ2-7 16 few TRBV4-1 TGCGCCAGCAGCCAAGGGACAGGGTGGGACTCCTACGAGCAGTACTTC CASSQGTGWDSYEQYF
TRBD2 TRBJ2-1 15 few TRBV27 TGTGCCAGCAGCTTAGCGGGTCTCTCCTACAATGAGCAGTTCTTC CASSLAGLSYNEQFF
- TRBJ2-1 15 - TRBV20-1 TGCAGTGCTAGTGGGGGGAAAAGCTCCTACAATGAGCAGTTCTTC CSASGGKSSYNEQFF
- TRBJ1-6 15 - TRBV9 TGTGCCAGCAGCGCACAGGGTAAGGGGGATTCACCCCTCCACTTT CASSAQGKGDSPLHF
- TRBJ2-7 14 - TRBV6-5 TGTGCCAGCATAAGGACGAGGAGGTCCAACGAGCAGTACTTC CASIRTRRSNEQYF
- TRBJ1-6 15 - TRBV6-5 TGTGCCAGCAGAGACCGGACACCCGCTAATTCACCCCTCCACTTT CASRDRTPANSPLHF
- TRBJ1-1 17 once TRBV9 TGTGCCAGCAGCGTAGAAGGGGAGGGACATCTGAACACTGAAGCTTTCTTT CASSVEGEGHLNTEAFF
- TRBJ1-4 15 - TRBV14 TGTGCCAGCAGCCAAGCGCACGCCCGTAATGAAAAACTGTTTTTT CASSQAHARNEKLFF
TRBD1 TRBJ1-3 14 - TRBV28 TGTGCCAGCAGAGGGACAGGGACTGGAAACACCATATATTTT CASRGTGTGNTIYF
- TRBJ1-2 12 - TRBV7-8 TGTGCCAGCAGCTTGGACGGCTATGGCTACACCTTC CASSLDGYGYTF
- TRBJ2-1 15 - TRBV28 TGTGCCAGCAGTTTTTGGGCAGGGTTGGACAATGAGCAGTTCTTC CASSFWAGLDNEQFF
- TRBJ2-2 15 once TRBV11-2 TGTGCCAGCAGCCGGAGGGGGCCGGACACCGGGGAGCTGTTTTTT CASSRRGPDTGELFF
- TRBJ2-3 13 once TRBV2 TGTGCCAGCTGGGGGACTAGCACAGATACGCAGTATTTT CASWGTSTDTQYF
TRBD1 TRBJ1-2 21 - TRBV7-7 TGTGCTAGCAGCCCCTACCGACCGGGACAGGGGGCTCCGGTAGCTAACTATGGCTACACCTTC CASSPYRPGQGAPVANYGYTF
- TRBJ1-5 14 - TRBV11-2 TGTGCCAGCAGCTCTAGGACAGACAATCAGCCCCAGCATTTT CASSSRTDNQPQHF
- TRBJ2-2 15 - TRBV2 TGTGCCAGCACCGGGACGGGGAAGAACACCGGGGAGCTGTTTTTT CASTGTGKNTGELFF
- TRBJ2-5 14 - TRBV5-1 TGCGCCAGCAGCCTAATCTCACAAGAAGAGACCCAGTACTTC CASSLISQEETQYF
TRBD1 TRBJ2-7 13 once TRBV6-5 TGTGCCAGCCTCCGGGGACAGTCCTACGAGCAGTACTTC CASLRGQSYEQYF
- TRBJ2-2 14 - TRBV5-8 TGTGCCAGCAGCTTAGTGCGAAGCACCGGGGAGCTGTTTTTT CASSLVRSTGELFF
TRBD2 TRBJ2-3 17 - TRBV4-1 TGCGCCAGCAGCTTTCTCCCCTCTAGCGGAAGCACAGATACGCAGTATTTT CASSFLPSSGSTDTQYF
TRBD1 TRBJ1-4 15 once TRBV9 TGTGCCAGCAGCGCCTTGGGACAGAGAAATGAAAAACTGTTTTTT CASSALGQRNEKLFF
- TRBJ1-2 12 - TRBV9 TGTGCCAGCAGCGTAGTTGGGGGCGGCTACACCTTC CASSVVGGGYTF
- TRBJ2-3 14 - TRBV7-2 TGTGCCAGCAGCTTAGTGGCTAGCGTAGATACGCAGTATTTT CASSLVASVDTQYF
TRBD1 TRBJ1-2 16 - TRBV4-1 TGCGCCAGCAGCCAAGAAATAGGACAGGGAGGCTATGGCTACACCTTC CASSQEIGQGGYGYTF
- TRBJ1-5 14 - TRBV28 TGTGCCAGCAGAAAAACAGGGTCCCATCAGCCCCAGCATTTT CASRKTGSHQPQHF
TRBD1 TRBJ2-3 16 - TRBV7-9 TGTGCCAGCAGCGGCCGGGACAGGGGGTTGACAGATACGCAGTATTTT CASSGRDRGLTDTQYF
- TRBJ2-1 14 - TRBV28 TGTGCCAGCAGCTCCCCACCCTTGTACAATGAGCAGTTCTTC CASSSPPLYNEQFF
- TRBJ2-2 13 - TRBV11-2 TGTGCCAGCAGCTTAGACGCAAGGGGTCAGCTGTTTTTT CASSLDARGQLFF
TRBD2 TRBJ2-2 17 - TRBV30 TGTGCCTGGAGACCCAATAGCGGGGGGGCCTGGGCCGGGGAGCTGTTTTTT CAWRPNSGGAWAGELFF